A single TCR beta chain is shown here with its context. Method: immunoSEQ multiplex PCR; TCRdb's copy keeps in-frame clones and lacks some. The table lists roughly 140,000 clones, roughly 90% of them singletons. The record originates from a study of T cell responses to AZD1222 COVID-19 vaccine. Between the trimmed V and J ends, which lost 5 bases and 2 bases, there was a span of 6 bases. Germline V gene lookup returns CDR1 DFQATT and CDR2 SNEGSKA (reference sequence). The CDR3 is made up of 11 amino acids. This chain connects TRBV20-1 to TRBJ1-2, with D unresolved. The material was peripheral blood, obtained 28 days after the second AZD1222 dose. The receptor was isolated from an adult who received the AZD1222 COVID-19 vaccine. The CDR3, as DNA: TGCAGTGCTCCGGACAACTATGGCTACACCTTC. This encodes CSAPDNYGYTF.